This T cell receptor beta chain appears in the sequencing data of a study of Graves' ophthalmopathy and Graves' hyperthyroidism. TCR beta CDR3 amplification used RNA transcripts. The library came from an HTBI-primed first-round RT-PCR and a second-round multiplex PCR. TCRdb processed the multiplex PCR reads anew with MiXCR; each CDR3 protein has one entry. The sample records over a million distinct CDR3 sequences, around a third being singletons. The CDR3 contains 12 residues. The germline CDR1 and CDR2 sequences are DFQATT and SNEGSKA (reference sequence). The origin of this receptor is an adult man with Graves' hyperthyroidism. The rearrangement links TRBV20-1 to TRBJ1-2; 7 positions agree with TRBD1. The sequencing input was peripheral blood or thyroid tissue (not recorded which). CDR3 region: CLLQGPGYGYTF. The CDR3 bases are TGCCTTTTACAGGGGCCCGGCTATGGCTACACCTTC.